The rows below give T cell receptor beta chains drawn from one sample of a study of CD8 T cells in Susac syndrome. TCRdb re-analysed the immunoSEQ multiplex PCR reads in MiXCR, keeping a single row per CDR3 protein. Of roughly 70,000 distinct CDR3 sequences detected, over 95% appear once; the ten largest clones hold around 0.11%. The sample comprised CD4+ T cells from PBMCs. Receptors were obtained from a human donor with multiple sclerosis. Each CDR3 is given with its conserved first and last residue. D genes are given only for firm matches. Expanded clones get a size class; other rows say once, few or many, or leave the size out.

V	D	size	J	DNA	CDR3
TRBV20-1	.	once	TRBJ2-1	TGCAGTGCTTTCGGGAACCCTACAAGCTACAATGAGCAGTTCTTC	CSAFGNPTSYNEQFF
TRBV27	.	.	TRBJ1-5	TGTGCCAGCAGTCCTAGGACATACAATCAGCCCCAGCATTTT	CASSPRTYNQPQHF
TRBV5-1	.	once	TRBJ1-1	TGCGCCAGCAGCTCTGCAGGGGAGAGTGAAGCTTTCTTT	CASSSAGESEAFF
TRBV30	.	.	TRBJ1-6	TGTGCCTGGAGTTTTAGGGGTTTGGATTCACCCCTCCACTTT	CAWSFRGLDSPLHF
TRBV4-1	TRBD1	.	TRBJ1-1	TGCGCCAGCAGCCAGGACAGGTTGGGGAGGAACACTGAAGCTTTCTTT	CASSQDRLGRNTEAFF
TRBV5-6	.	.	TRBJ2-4	TGTGCCAGCAGCTTGGATTTGTCGGATTCCGGCATTCAGTACTTC	CASSLDLSDSGIQYF
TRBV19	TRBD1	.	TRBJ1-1	TGTGCCAGCTCAAATGTGGACAGGGTGGATACTGAAGCTTTCTTT	CASSNVDRVDTEAFF
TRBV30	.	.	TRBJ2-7	TGTGCCTGGAGTGCGGAGGGATTGGTGCAGTACTTC	CAWSAEGLVQYF
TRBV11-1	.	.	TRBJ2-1	TGTGCCAGCAGCAGGGTAAATGAGCAGTTCTTC	CASSRVNEQFF
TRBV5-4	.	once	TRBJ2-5	TGTGCCAGCAGCTTGGGTCGGCGGGGGCGGGAGACCCAGTACTTC	CASSLGRRGRETQYF
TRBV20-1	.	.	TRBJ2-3	TGCAGTGCTAGAGTCCCGCGCGGGCCTAGCACAGATACGCAGTATTTT	CSARVPRGPSTDTQYF
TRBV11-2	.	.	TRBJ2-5	TGTGCCAGCAGCCGCGGCCCGGTAGAGACCCAGTACTTC	CASSRGPVETQYF
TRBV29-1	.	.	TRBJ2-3	TGCAGCGCCTTGACGGACACAGATACGCAGTATTTT	CSALTDTDTQYF
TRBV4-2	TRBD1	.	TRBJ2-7	TGTGCCAGCAGCCAAGAGCTGACAGGGGAGGATCAGTACTTC	CASSQELTGEDQYF
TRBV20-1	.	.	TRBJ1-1	TGCAGTGCCCTGTCAGGGGCGGGGAACACTGAAGCTTTCTTT	CSALSGAGNTEAFF
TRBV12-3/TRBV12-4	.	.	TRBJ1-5	TGTGCCAGCAGTTTTATGTGGAATCAGCCCCAGCATTTT	CASSFMWNQPQHF
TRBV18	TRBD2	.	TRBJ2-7	TGTGCCAGCTCACCAGGGACTAGCGGGGGCCACGAGCAGTACTTC	CASSPGTSGGHEQYF
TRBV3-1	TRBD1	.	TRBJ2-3	TGTGCCAGCAGCCCGGGGACAGGAAGACGCACAGATACGCAGTATTTT	CASSPGTGRRTDTQYF
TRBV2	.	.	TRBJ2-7	TGTGCCAGCGGTGACGGGGAGCAGTACTTC	CASGDGEQYF
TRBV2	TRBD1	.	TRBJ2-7	TGTGCCAGCAGGGGACAGGGTTACGAGCAGTACTTC	CASRGQGYEQYF
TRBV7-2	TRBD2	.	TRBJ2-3	TGTGCCAGCAGCTTACGGCTAGCGGGGGGGCTGCGCACAGATACGCAGTATTTT	CASSLRLAGGLRTDTQYF
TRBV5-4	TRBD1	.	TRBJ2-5	TGTGCCAGCAGCTTAAAACAGGGGGCAAGAGAGACCCAGTACTTC	CASSLKQGARETQYF
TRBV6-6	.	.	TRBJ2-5	TGTGCCAGCCGCCTTTATCAAGAGACCCAGTACTTC	CASRLYQETQYF
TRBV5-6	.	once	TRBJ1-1	TGTGCCAGCAGCTTGACACAGGGATGGGACACTGAAGCTTTCTTT	CASSLTQGWDTEAFF
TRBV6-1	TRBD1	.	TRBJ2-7	TGTGCCAGCAGTGAAATAGAGGGGACAGGGGTTTACGAGCAGTACTTC	CASSEIEGTGVYEQYF
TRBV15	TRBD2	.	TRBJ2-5	TGTGCCACCAGCAGAGGACTAGCTAGTGAGACCCAGTACTTC	CATSRGLASETQYF
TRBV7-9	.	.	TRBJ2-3	TGTGCCAGCAGCACTGATGAGGGCACAGATACGCAGTATTTT	CASSTDEGTDTQYF
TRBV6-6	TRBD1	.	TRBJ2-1	TGTGCCAGCAGCGGACAGGGGTTGAATGAGCAGTTCTTC	CASSGQGLNEQFF
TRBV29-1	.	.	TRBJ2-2	TGCAGCGTGGAAGGGACCGGGGAGCTGTTTTTT	CSVEGTGELFF
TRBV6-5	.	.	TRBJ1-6	TGTGCCAGCACCACGGGGCCCCTCCACTTT	CASTTGPLHF
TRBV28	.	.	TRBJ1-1	TGTGGCCCTTCTGAAGCTTTCTTT	CGPSEAFF